This T cell receptor beta chain was retrieved from a study of T and B cells in COVID-19 patients. Multiplex PCR with BIOMED2 TRB-A/B primer pools amplified TRB rearrangements. TCRdb re-derived calls from the multiplex PCR reads in MiXCR, one entry per CDR3 protein. Found here are several thousand distinct CDR3 sequences, 20% to 25% of them singletons; the top ten hold 3.6%. Each TRB amplification used roughly 220-550 ng of genomic DNA from blood. Sequencing was done on a sample of blood. The source is a human donor who had recovered from COVID-19.

The CDR3 DNA is TGTGCCAGCAGTATAACAGGGTTGGGGTACAATGAGCAGTTCTTC. Amino acids: CASSITGLGYNEQFF. The chain uses TRBV6-5 and TRBJ2-1; a weak D match, TRBD1 (6 bases). The CDR3 extends over 15 amino acids. V shed 5 bases and J shed 4 bases, with 15 bases lying between them. CDR1 is MNHEY, CDR2 SVGAGI, per germline.